This T cell receptor beta chain was sequenced during a study of early stage breast cancer tumors. Assay: immunoSEQ multiplex PCR; the TCRdb copy retains only in-frame clones and omits some. This table has 28,000 or so clones, roughly four fifths appearing once. This clone was counted only a few times. Germline CDR1 and CDR2: SQVTM and ANQGSEA. V gave up 3 bases and J gave up 1 base, with 11 bases separating them. This CDR3 is 14 amino acids long. The source material was blood. The chain employs TRBV29-1 and TRBJ2-3, with D unclear. The TCR was taken from a person aged 40 to 49 with breast cancer. The CDR3 region is CSVDAPQGTDTQYF. The CDR3 nucleotides read TGCAGCGTTGACGCCCCGCAAGGCACAGATACGCAGTATTTT.